The present T cell receptor beta chain was sequenced within a study of T cell responses to AZD1222 COVID-19 vaccine. Across the study: Second-dose schedules of about 4 or about 12 weeks were combined. Study conclusions and caveats: Sampling captured repertoires only after the peak T cell response. Only six or seven AZD1222 recipients tested seropositive at baseline. Distributed over spike, vaccine-associated CD4 TCRs predominated at 160-218 and 743-854.

The CDR3 contains 15 residues. Per the germline V gene, CDR1 is SEHNR and CDR2 is FQNEAQ (reference sequence). Trimming took 4 bases from V and 3 from J; bases not matched to a gene: 2. On this clone: No antigen is known for it.

TCRdb keeps only in-frame clones here, not all; method: immunoSEQ multiplex PCR. Among around 130,000 clones listed, 94% were seen once. V usage is TRBV7-9 and J usage is TRBJ2-2; 10 bases map to TRBD2. The sequenced sample was peripheral blood, obtained on day 0 of AZD1222 vaccination. The sequence came from an adult in good health. The CDR3 nucleotides read TGTGCCAGCAGCTCACTAGCGGGATACACCGGGGAGCTGTTTTTT. Amino acids: CASSSLAGYTGELFF. The variable domain in full, with the rest retrieved from reference TRBV7-9 and TRBJ2-2, is DTGVSQNPRHKITKRGQNVTFRCDPISEHNRLYWYRQTLGQGPEFLTYFQNEAQLEKSRLLSDRFSAERPKGSFSTLEIQRTEQGDSAMYLCASSSLAGYTGELFFGEGSRLTVL.